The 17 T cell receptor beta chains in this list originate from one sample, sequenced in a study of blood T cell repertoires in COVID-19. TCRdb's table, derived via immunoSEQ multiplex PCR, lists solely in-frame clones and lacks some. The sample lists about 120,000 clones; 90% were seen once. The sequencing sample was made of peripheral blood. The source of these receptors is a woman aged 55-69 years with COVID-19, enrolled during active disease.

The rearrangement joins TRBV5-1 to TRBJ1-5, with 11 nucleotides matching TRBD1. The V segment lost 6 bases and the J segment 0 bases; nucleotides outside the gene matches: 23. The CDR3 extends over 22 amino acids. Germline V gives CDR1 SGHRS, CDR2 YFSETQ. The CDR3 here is CASTPRTGGLTPRHDSNQPQHF. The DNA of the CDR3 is TGCGCCAGCACCCCCCGGACAGGGGGCCTGACACCCCGACATGATAGCAATCAGCCCCAGCATTTT. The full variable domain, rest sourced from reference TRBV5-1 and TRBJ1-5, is KAGVTQTPRYLIKTRGQQVTLSCSPISGHRSVSWYQQTPGQGLQFLFEYFSETQRNKGNFPGRFSGRQFSNSRSEMNVSTLELGDSALYLCASTPRTGGLTPRHDSNQPQHFGDGTRLSIL.

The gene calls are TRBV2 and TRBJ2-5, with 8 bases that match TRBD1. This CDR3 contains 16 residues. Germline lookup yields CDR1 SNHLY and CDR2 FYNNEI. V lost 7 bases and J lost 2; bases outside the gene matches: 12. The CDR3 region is CASNSDRDVFQETQYF. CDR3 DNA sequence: TGTGCCAGCAATTCGGACAGGGACGTTTTTCAAGAGACCCAGTACTTC. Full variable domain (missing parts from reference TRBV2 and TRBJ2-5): EPEVTQTPSHQVTQMGQEVILRCVPISNHLYFYWYRQILGQKVEFLVSFYNNEISEKSEIFDDQFSVERPDGSNFTLKIRSTKLEDSAMYFCASNSDRDVFQETQYFGPGTRLLVL.

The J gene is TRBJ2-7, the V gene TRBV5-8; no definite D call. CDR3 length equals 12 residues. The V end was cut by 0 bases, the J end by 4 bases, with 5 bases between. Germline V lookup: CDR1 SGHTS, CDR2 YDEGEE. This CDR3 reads CASSLGVYEQYF. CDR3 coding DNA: TGTGCCAGCAGCTTGGGAGTATACGAGCAGTACTTC. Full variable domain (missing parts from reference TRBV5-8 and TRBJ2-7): EAGVTQSPTHLIKTRGQQATLRCSPISGHTSVYWYQQALGLGLQFLLWYDEGEERNRGNFPPRFSGRQFPNYSSELNVNALELEDSALYLCASSLGVYEQYFGPGTRLTVT.

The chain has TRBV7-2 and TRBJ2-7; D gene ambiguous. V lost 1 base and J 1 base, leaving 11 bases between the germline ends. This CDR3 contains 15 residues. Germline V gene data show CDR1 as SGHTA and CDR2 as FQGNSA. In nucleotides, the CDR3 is TGTGCCAGCAGCTTAGATTCTTGGCAGTCCTACGAGCAGTACTTC. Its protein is CASSLDSWQSYEQYF. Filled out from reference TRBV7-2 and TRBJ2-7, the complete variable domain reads GAGVSQSPSNKVTEKGKDVELRCDPISGHTALYWYRQSLGQGLEFLIYFQGNSAPDKSGLPSDRFSAERTGGSVSTLTIQRTQQEDSAVYLCASSLDSWQSYEQYFGPGTRLTVT.

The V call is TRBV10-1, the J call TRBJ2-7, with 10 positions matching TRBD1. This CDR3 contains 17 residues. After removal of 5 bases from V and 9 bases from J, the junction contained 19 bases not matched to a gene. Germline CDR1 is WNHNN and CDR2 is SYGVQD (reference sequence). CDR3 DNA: TGCGCCAGCAGTTTCAACCGGGACAGGGGTTCCCGTACGAGGCAGTACTTC. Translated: CASSFNRDRGSRTRQYF.

CDR3 nucleotides: TGCGCCAGCAGCCGCGGTCAGGGGCTCTCTGGGGCCAACGTCCTGACTTTC. This codes for CASSRGQGLSGANVLTF. The chain carries TRBV4-3 and TRBJ2-6; a possible D gene is TRBD1 (6 bases). Trimming left V 4 bases short and J 0 bases short, with 13 bases between. Looked up from germline, CDR1 is LGHNA and CDR2 is YSLEER. CDR3 size: 17 residues.

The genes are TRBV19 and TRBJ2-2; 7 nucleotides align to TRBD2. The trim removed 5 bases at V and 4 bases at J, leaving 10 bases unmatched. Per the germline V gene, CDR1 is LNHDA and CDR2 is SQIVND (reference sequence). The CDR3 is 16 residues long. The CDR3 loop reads CASSDRRGRATGELFF. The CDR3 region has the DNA TGTGCCAGTAGTGATCGGCGGGGGAGGGCCACCGGGGAGCTGTTTTTT.

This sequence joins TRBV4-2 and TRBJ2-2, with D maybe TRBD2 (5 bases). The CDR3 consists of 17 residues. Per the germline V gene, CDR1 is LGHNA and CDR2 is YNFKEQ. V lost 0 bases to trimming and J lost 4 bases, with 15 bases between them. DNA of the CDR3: TGTGCCAGCAGCCAAGATAGGAGGTTCAGCACCACCGGGGAGCTGTTTTTT. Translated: CASSQDRRFSTTGELFF.

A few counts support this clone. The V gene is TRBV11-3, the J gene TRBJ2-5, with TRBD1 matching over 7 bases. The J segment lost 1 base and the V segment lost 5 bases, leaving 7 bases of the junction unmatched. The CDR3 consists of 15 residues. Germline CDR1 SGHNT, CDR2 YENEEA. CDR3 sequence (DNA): TGTGCCAGCAGCCGAGGACAGGCCCTCCAAGAGACCCAGTACTTC. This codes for CASSRGQALQETQYF.

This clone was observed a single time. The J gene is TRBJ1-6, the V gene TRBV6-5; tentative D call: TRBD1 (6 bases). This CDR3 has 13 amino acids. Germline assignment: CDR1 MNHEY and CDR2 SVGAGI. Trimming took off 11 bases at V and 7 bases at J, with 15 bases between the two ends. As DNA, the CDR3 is TGTGCCTCACAACGGACAGTGAATTCACCCCTCCACTTT. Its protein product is CASQRTVNSPLHF.

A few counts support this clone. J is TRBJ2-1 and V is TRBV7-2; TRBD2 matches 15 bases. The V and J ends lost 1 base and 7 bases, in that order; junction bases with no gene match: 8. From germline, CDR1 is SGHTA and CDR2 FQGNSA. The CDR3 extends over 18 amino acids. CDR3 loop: CASSLEGLAGGARNEQFF. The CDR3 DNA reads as TGTGCCAGCAGCTTAGAGGGACTAGCGGGGGGAGCGAGGAATGAGCAGTTCTTC.

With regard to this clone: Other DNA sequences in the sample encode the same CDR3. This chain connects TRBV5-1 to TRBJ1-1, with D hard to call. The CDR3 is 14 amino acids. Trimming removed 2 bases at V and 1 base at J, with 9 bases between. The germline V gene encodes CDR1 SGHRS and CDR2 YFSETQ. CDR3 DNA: TGCGCCAGCAGCTTAAGGCAGGCGAACACTGAAGCTTTCTTT. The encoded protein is CASSLRQANTEAFF.

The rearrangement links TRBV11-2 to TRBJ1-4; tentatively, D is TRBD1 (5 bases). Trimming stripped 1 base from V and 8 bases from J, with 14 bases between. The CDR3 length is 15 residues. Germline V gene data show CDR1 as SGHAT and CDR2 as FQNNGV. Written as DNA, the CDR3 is TGTGCCAGCAGCTTAGTTATTCAGGGCGTCGAAAAACTGTTTTTT. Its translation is CASSLVIQGVEKLFF.

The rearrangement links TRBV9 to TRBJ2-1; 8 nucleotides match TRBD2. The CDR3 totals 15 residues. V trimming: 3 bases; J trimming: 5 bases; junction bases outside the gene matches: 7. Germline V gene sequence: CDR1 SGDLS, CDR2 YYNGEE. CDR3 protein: CASSAGGAVNNEQFF. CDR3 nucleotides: TGTGCCAGCAGCGCCGGGGGGGCCGTAAACAATGAGCAGTTCTTC.

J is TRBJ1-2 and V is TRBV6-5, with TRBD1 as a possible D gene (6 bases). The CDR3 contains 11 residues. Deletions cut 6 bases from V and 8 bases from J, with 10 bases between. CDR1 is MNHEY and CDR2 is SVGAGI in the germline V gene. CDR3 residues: CASSPGTGYTF. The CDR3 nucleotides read TGTGCCAGCAGCCCCGGGACAGGCTACACCTTC.

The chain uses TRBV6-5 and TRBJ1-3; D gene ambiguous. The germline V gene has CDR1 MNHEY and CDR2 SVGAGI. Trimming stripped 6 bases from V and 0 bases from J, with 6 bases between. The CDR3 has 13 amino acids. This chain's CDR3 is CASRFNSGNTIYF. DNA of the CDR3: TGTGCCAGCAGATTTAACTCTGGAAACACCATATATTTT.

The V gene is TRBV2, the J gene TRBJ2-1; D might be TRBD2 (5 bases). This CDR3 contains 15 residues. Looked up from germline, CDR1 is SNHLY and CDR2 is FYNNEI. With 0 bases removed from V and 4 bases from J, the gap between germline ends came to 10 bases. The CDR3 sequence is CASSEAGRTYNEQFF. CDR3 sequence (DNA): TGTGCCAGCAGTGAAGCTGGTAGGACTTACAATGAGCAGTTCTTC.